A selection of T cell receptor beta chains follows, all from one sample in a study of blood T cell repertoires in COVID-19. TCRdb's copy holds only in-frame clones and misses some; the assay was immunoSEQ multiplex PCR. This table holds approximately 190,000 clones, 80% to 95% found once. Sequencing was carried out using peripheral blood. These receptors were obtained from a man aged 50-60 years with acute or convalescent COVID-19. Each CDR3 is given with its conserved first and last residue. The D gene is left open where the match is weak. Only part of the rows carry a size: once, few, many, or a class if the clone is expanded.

CDR3 protein: CAISESSGYGYTF; CDR3 DNA: TGTGCCATCAGTGAGTCCTCGGGCTATGGCTACACCTTC; J gene: TRBJ1-2; D gene: .; V gene: TRBV10-3; clone size: .
CDR3 protein: CASSPLSSYNEQFF; CDR3 DNA: TGTGCCAGCTCACCGTTGAGCTCCTACAATGAGCAGTTCTTC; J gene: TRBJ2-1; D gene: .; V gene: TRBV18; clone size: .
CDR3 protein: CASSQTSDTGELFF; CDR3 DNA: TGCGCCAGCAGCCAGACTAGCGACACCGGGGAGCTGTTTTTT; J gene: TRBJ2-2; D gene: TRBD2; V gene: TRBV5-1; clone size: once
CDR3 protein: CASSLGGGNEQFF; CDR3 DNA: TGTGCCAGCAGTTTGGGGGGGGGTAATGAGCAGTTCTTC; J gene: TRBJ2-1; D gene: TRBD2; V gene: TRBV28; clone size: .
CDR3 protein: CASTTGGAFTDTQYF; CDR3 DNA: TGTGCCAGCACAACGGGAGGCGCTTTTACAGATACGCAGTATTTT; J gene: TRBJ2-3; D gene: TRBD2; V gene: TRBV9; clone size: .
CDR3 protein: CASSQYSNQPQHF; CDR3 DNA: TGTGCCAGTTCACAGTATAGCAATCAGCCCCAGCATTTT; J gene: TRBJ1-5; D gene: .; V gene: TRBV19; clone size: .
CDR3 protein: CASSLLRAAGYTF; CDR3 DNA: TGTGCCAGCAGCTTATTGCGGGCCGCTGGCTACACCTTC; J gene: TRBJ1-2; D gene: .; V gene: TRBV28; clone size: .
CDR3 protein: CASSLNRISGRWDNEQFF; CDR3 DNA: TGTGCCAGCAGTTTGAACCGCATTAGCGGGAGATGGGACAATGAGCAGTTCTTC; J gene: TRBJ2-1; D gene: TRBD2; V gene: TRBV28; clone size: .
CDR3 protein: CASHHWTGQQGEQYF; CDR3 DNA: TGTGCCAGCCACCATTGGACTGGACAGCAGGGCGAGCAGTACTTC; J gene: TRBJ2-7; D gene: .; V gene: TRBV7-9; clone size: .
CDR3 protein: CASSSAGTANTGELFF; CDR3 DNA: TGTGCCAGCAGCTCTGCTGGGACAGCAAACACCGGGGAGCTGTTTTTT; J gene: TRBJ2-2; D gene: TRBD1; V gene: TRBV11-1; clone size: .
CDR3 protein: CASMVYPTYEQYF; CDR3 DNA: TGTGCCAGCATGGTTTACCCTACCTACGAGCAGTACTTC; J gene: TRBJ2-7; D gene: .; V gene: TRBV6-5; clone size: once
CDR3 protein: CASRSPGEGPYEQYF; CDR3 DNA: TGTGCCAGCAGAAGCCCGGGAGAAGGGCCCTACGAGCAGTACTTC; J gene: TRBJ2-7; D gene: .; V gene: TRBV28; clone size: .
CDR3 protein: CASSGQGQETQYF; CDR3 DNA: TGTGCCAGTAGTGGGCAGGGGCAAGAGACCCAGTACTTC; J gene: TRBJ2-5; D gene: .; V gene: TRBV19; clone size: .
CDR3 protein: CASSLIASGYNEQFF; CDR3 DNA: TGTGCCAGCAGCTTGATCGCTAGCGGATACAATGAGCAGTTCTTC; J gene: TRBJ2-1; D gene: TRBD2; V gene: TRBV7-2; clone size: .
CDR3 protein: CASSLLKGDSPLHF; CDR3 DNA: TGTGCCAGCAGTTTACTAAAGGGGGATTCACCCCTCCACTTT; J gene: TRBJ1-6; D gene: .; V gene: TRBV27; clone size: .
CDR3 protein: CASSFRDRVSPLHF; CDR3 DNA: TGTGCCAGCAGTTTCCGGGACAGGGTTTCACCCCTCCACTTT; J gene: TRBJ1-6; D gene: TRBD1; V gene: TRBV28; clone size: once
CDR3 protein: CASSYRRDQPQHF; CDR3 DNA: TGTGCCAGCAGTTACAGGAGGGATCAGCCCCAGCATTTT; J gene: TRBJ1-5; D gene: .; V gene: TRBV6-2/TRBV6-3; clone size: once
CDR3 protein: CASSLEHSNQPQHF; CDR3 DNA: TGTGCCAGCTCATTAGAGCATAGCAATCAGCCCCAGCATTTT; J gene: TRBJ1-5; D gene: .; V gene: TRBV18; clone size: .